Below, one TCR beta chain is given with its context. V lost 1 base and J 4 bases, leaving 16 bases between the germline ends. CDR1 and CDR2 (germline): SGHAT, FQNNGV. This CDR3 contains 16 residues. The data are from a study of blood T cell repertoires in COVID-19. Study as a whole: The United States, Italy and Spain supplied acute and convalescent COVID-19 samples.

Profiled with immunoSEQ multiplex PCR; TCRdb holds only in-frame clones, not every one. The sample comprises 55,000 to 70,000 clones, about four fifths of which are singletons, and 9% to 10% rests with the top ten. The receptor's source is a woman aged 80 or older with acute or convalescent COVID-19. This chain connects TRBV11-2 to TRBJ1-2; tentatively, D is TRBD1 (6 bases). Material: peripheral blood. DNA for the CDR3: TGTGCCAGCAGCTTAGTAAGGGGCAGGGGCGCCTATGGCTACACCTTC. This translates into CASSLVRGRGAYGYTF.